This entry lists 8 T cell receptor beta chains sequenced from one sample in a study of blood T cell repertoires in COVID-19 (dated by TCRdb to 2018 to 2020). The library was made by the immunoSEQ multiplex PCR assay. TCRdb provides this immuneACCESS table in a form limited to in-frame rearrangements. Some clones are lacking; in checked studies, under half of them reflect an unresolved V gene, and why the rest are absent is not known. For this sample the table gives around 350,000 clones, of which 70% to 90% were detected only once. Jointly, the top ten make up 3% of the sample. The sequenced sample was peripheral blood. These receptors were taken from a human donor in a cohort sampled during active COVID-19.

The chain links TRBV9 to TRBJ1-6; TRBD1 might be the D (5 bases). This CDR3 is built from 13 residues. CDR1 SGDLS and CDR2 YYNGEE come from the germline V gene. The V gene lost 2 bases and the J gene lost 14 bases, with 14 bases spanning the gap. The CDR3 sequence is CASSVNPGGSLHF. In DNA, the CDR3 is TGTGCCAGCAGCGTCAATCCTGGGGGGTCCCTCCACTTT.

V and J are TRBV6-1 and TRBJ2-2, with TRBD2 identical over 10 bases. J was trimmed by 3 bases and V by 1 base; bases with no gene match: 17. Per the germline V gene, CDR1 is MNHNS and CDR2 is SASEGT. The CDR3 is 21 amino acids. The DNA for the CDR3 is TGTGCCAGCAGTGAAGAGAGGACTAGCGGCAAAATCCTTGGGGACACCGGGGAGCTGTTTTTT. Translated, it gives CASSEERTSGKILGDTGELFF.

The chain is built from TRBV10-3 and TRBJ1-4, with 9 nucleotides matching TRBD1. The CDR3 extends over 16 amino acids. From germline, CDR1 is ENHRY and CDR2 SYGVKD. V dropped 2 bases and J dropped 8; count of bases not matched to a gene: 9. The CDR3 DNA reads as TGTGCCATCAGTGAGGGACAACAGGGGGCTCGGGAAAAACTGTTTTTT. Translating gives CAISEGQQGAREKLFF.

V and J are TRBV9 and TRBJ2-2; the match to TRBD1 covers 8 bases. Germline lookup yields CDR1 SGDLS and CDR2 YYNGEE. J gave up 5 bases and V 3 bases, and 9 bases lay outside the gene matches. The CDR3 loop spans 16 amino acids. This CDR3 reads CASSEHPGGATGELFF. CDR3 coding DNA: TGTGCCAGCAGCGAACACCCAGGGGGCGCGACCGGGGAGCTGTTTTTT.

This chain links TRBV30 with TRBJ1-3; D possibly corresponds to TRBD1 (6 bases). The germline gives CDR1 GTSNPN, CDR2 SVGIG (reference sequence). Trimming stripped 5 bases from V and 0 bases from J, with 23 bases between. The CDR3 spans 18 residues. DNA for the CDR3: TGTGCCTGGCGAATCTTTGGACAGACCTTCACCTCTGGAAACACCATATATTTT. It codes for CAWRIFGQTFTSGNTIYF. The full variable domain, completed using reference TRBV30 and TRBJ1-3, is SQTIHQWPATLVQPVGSPLSLECTVEGTSNPNLYWYRQAAGRGLQLLFYSVGIGQISSEVPQNLSASRPQDRQFILSSKKLLLSDSGFYLCAWRIFGQTFTSGNTIYFGEGSWLTVV.

The chain combines TRBV3-1 (or the pseudogene TRBV3-2) with TRBJ1-3; D is ambiguous. V lost 0 bases and J 4 bases, leaving 10 bases between the germline ends. The CDR3 runs 15 residues. The germline V gene encodes CDR1 LGHDT and CDR2 YNNKEL (reference sequence). The CDR3 is CASSQEGSTGNTIYF. The CDR3 DNA follows: TGTGCCAGCAGCCAAGAGGGGAGTACAGGAAACACCATATATTTT.

This sequence joins TRBV21-1 and TRBJ1-4; no DNA check was done on the table's D call, TRBD1. TRBV21-1 is a recognized pseudogene. This CDR3 has 17 amino acids. In DNA form, the CDR3 reads TGTGCCAGCAGCAAAGGATGGGAACAGGGGGAGGGTGAAAAACTGTTTTTT. The encoded protein is CASSKGWEQGEGEKLFF.

CDR3 sequence (DNA): TGTGCCAGCAGCTTAGGGGGGGCCTCATACAATGAGCAGTTCTTC. It codes for CASSLGGASYNEQFF. The J gene is TRBJ2-1, the V gene TRBV7-3, with D maybe TRBD2 (7 bases). V lost 2 bases, J lost 4 bases, and 12 bases lay in between. CDR3 length equals 15 residues. The V gene's germline CDR1 is SGHTA and CDR2 FQGTGA.